This T cell receptor beta chain was profiled in a study of vaccination effects on CD4 cells after COVID-19. Comments on this clone: Its target is unknown.

TCRdb keeps only in-frame clones here, not all; method: immunoSEQ multiplex PCR. The data show tens of thousands of clones, with approximately 78% seen just once and over 15% held by the top ten. Sequencing in the ViraFEST assay came after antigen-specific CD4+ T cells had been expanded with viral peptide pools, which were used to stimulate PBMC. CD4+ T cell isolation took place after more than eight days of culture. Between March and December 2020, the person had a SARS-CoV-2 infection that PCR confirmed. A few million PBMC per well were cultured with 8.5 to 10 IU/ml IL-2 and about 10 ug/ml peptides. This CDR3 has 15 amino acids. Looked up from germline, CDR1 is MNHNS and CDR2 is SASEGT. With 1 base removed from V and 11 bases from J, the gap between germline ends came to 18 bases.

The J gene is TRBJ1-5, the V gene TRBV6-1; D unclear. The source of this sequence is a human donor who had a prior SARS-CoV-2 infection. Sequences were derived from CD4+ T cells from PBMCs cultured with HCoV-NL63 spike peptides, sampled before COVID-19 vaccination. The CDR3 bases are TGTGCCAGCAGTGAAGGTATTGACCTTGTGCAGTCCCAGCATTTT. It encodes CASSEGIDLVQSQHF.